This TCR beta chain is from a study of beta chain features in type 1 diabetes. Central memory, naive, regulatory and stem cell-like memory CD4+ cells were sorted by CD45RO/CCR7/CD25/CD127/CD95/CD27. There are many counts of this clone. Of the isolated RNA, all was reverse transcribed, and so the sequenced material was expressed TCRB transcripts. Reads from naive, central memory and regulatory T cell samples averaged about 3.3 million. TCRdb keeps only in-frame clones here, not all; method: immunoSEQ multiplex PCR. The sample consists of fewer than 250,000 clones, over 9.5% of them appearing once. Germline V gene lookup returns CDR1 KGHSH and CDR2 LQKENI. The CDR3 is made up of 14 amino acids. V gave up 3 bases and J gave up 4 bases, with 10 bases separating them.

The chain joins TRBV18 to TRBJ2-1; no definite D call. The source of this sequence is a young woman in good health. The specimen was naive CD4+ T cells from blood. CDR3 coding DNA: TGTGCCAGCTCACCCCTAGTGAGTTACAATGAGCAGTTCTTC. Its protein product is CASSPLVSYNEQFF.